This is a list of T cell receptor beta chains from one sample in a study of T-cell reconstitution after alpha-beta-depleted transplantation in children. MiXCR, applied by TCRdb to the PCR reads, yields one record per CDR3 protein. The sample consists of about 90,000 distinct CDR3 sequences, 7% to 10% of them appearing once. Sequenced material: PBMCs from the stem cell graft donor, taken from the stem cell graft. These TCRs come from a human donor who donated a stem cell graft to a child with congenital amegakaryocytic thrombocytopenia. CDR3s include the opening cysteine and the closing phenylalanine or tryptophan.

TRBJ2-7 | TRBV20-1 | CSARKTQDLSYEQYF
TRBJ2-1 | TRBV20-1 | CSARGTGGPRNEQFF
TRBJ1-5 | TRBV7-2 | CASSFRLGQGSHQPQHF
TRBJ2-5 | TRBV29-1 | CSVPPPGQGSETQYF
TRBJ1-6 | TRBV12-3/TRBV12-4 | CASSLMDGNSPLHF
TRBJ2-1 | TRBV29-1 | CSVIQDYSQNEQFF
TRBJ1-2 | TRBV18 | CASSQGKGSDGYTF
TRBJ2-5 | TRBV7-2 | CASSLDVARETQYF
TRBJ1-3 | TRBV5-1 | CASSPTTGGDTIYF
TRBJ1-1 | TRBV10-3 | CATSGGISAEAFF
TRBJ2-2 | TRBV7-8 | CASSLGAAANTGELFF
TRBJ1-1 | TRBV15 | CATSRQRTVNTEAFF
TRBJ1-2 | TRBV28 | CASSRQVGYTF
TRBJ2-7 | TRBV2 | CASSSPRTELSYEQYF
TRBJ2-5 | TRBV12-3/TRBV12-4 | CASSSLRGFGIETQYF
TRBJ2-3 | TRBV27 | CASSFLGLAGATDTQYF
TRBJ2-1 | TRBV3-1 | CASSQDRYNEQFF
TRBJ1-1 | TRBV7-9 | CASSDRGQGDKAAEAFF
TRBJ2-6 | TRBV4-2 | CASSQVGTESSGANVLTF
TRBJ1-5 | TRBV5-1 | CASSLEVERDREPNQPQHF
TRBJ1-1 | TRBV3-1 | CASSQVLGSEAFF
TRBJ2-7 | TRBV6-2/TRBV6-3 | CASSQGPEQYF
TRBJ1-6 | TRBV20-1 | CSAPARDRNNSPLHF
TRBJ2-3 | TRBV7-8 | CASSSPTSGGPDTQYF
TRBJ2-1 | TRBV20-1 | CSASNLGGYNEQFF
TRBJ2-1 | TRBV18 | CASSPFLNNEQFF
TRBJ1-6 | TRBV28 | CASSSWTGGRDGALHF
TRBJ2-5 | TRBV7-9 | CASSFISGHDPGETQYF
TRBJ1-5 | TRBV28 | CASRTGFNQPQHF
TRBJ2-7 | TRBV6-5 | CASSPQGAGVGNEQYF
TRBJ1-5 | TRBV2 | CASSEENVRQPQHF
TRBJ2-3 | TRBV29-1 | CSVVRGGDTQYF
TRBJ1-5 | TRBV20-1 | CSAQGAGGQPQHF
TRBJ2-2 | TRBV2 | CASVQGASLAGELFF
TRBJ1-1 | TRBV18 | CASSPLDGGMATEAFF
TRBJ1-1 | TRBV20-1 | CSARDPGQGNTEAFF
TRBJ2-3 | TRBV12-3/TRBV12-4 | CASSLLSGKDTQYF
TRBJ2-3 | TRBV10-3 | CAISGDVTDTQYF
TRBJ1-2 | TRBV12-3/TRBV12-4 | CASSTLMAAGYTF
TRBJ2-1 | TRBV5-1 | CASSPPRQNYNEQFF
TRBJ2-7 | TRBV10-3 | CAISEGVAYEQYF
TRBJ2-3 | TRBV10-3 | CAISQTDTQYF
TRBJ2-3 | TRBV7-9 | CASSLEGSTDTQYF
TRBJ2-5 | TRBV5-5 | CASSSGVGETQYF
TRBJ1-5 | TRBV21-1 | CASSGTGTHQPQHF
TRBJ2-1 | TRBV19 | CASSMLAGPSYNEQFF
TRBJ1-5 | TRBV20-1 | CSVTTGRHSNQPQHF